The entry below gives a single T cell receptor (beta chain) sequence along with its context. Looked up from germline, CDR1 is SGHDT and CDR2 is YYEEEE. V was shortened by 4 bases and J by 4 bases, with 17 bases between the two germline ends. CDR3 length: 15 amino acids. TCRdb reanalysed the 5' RACE reads using MiXCR and keeps one entry per CDR3 protein. The sample includes about 22,000 distinct CDR3 sequences, roughly 5% of them seen just once. The sample comes from a study of T cells after yellow fever vaccination. The J gene is TRBJ2-5, the V gene TRBV5-6; D unresolved. The sequencing here drew on PBMCs, either bulk or a sorted T-cell subset (CD4+, CD8+, memory, or dextramer-sorted; not recorded which), taken more than 40 days after the first yellow fever vaccination. The sequence derives from a man younger than 30 who received the YFV17D yellow fever vaccine. In DNA, the CDR3 is TGTGCCAGCAGCCCCGAGCGCCACTTCACAGAGACCCAGTACTTC. Protein product: CASSPERHFTETQYF.